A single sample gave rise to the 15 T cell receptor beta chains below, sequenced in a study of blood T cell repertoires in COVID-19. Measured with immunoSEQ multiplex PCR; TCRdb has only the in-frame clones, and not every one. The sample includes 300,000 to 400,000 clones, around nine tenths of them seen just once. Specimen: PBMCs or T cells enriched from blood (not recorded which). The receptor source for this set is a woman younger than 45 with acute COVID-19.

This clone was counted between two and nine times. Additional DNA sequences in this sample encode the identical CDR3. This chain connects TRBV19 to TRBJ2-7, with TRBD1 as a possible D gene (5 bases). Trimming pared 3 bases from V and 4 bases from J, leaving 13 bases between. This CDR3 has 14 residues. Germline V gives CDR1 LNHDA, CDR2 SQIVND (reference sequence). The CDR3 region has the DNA TGTGCCAGTAGTATTGGGCAGGGTGGTTACGAGCAGTACTTC. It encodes CASSIGQGGYEQYF. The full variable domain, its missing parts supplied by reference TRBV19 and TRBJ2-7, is DGGITQSPKYLFRKEGQNVTLSCEQNLNHDAMYWYRQDPGQGLRLIYYSQIVNDFQKGDIAEGYSVSREKKESFPLTVTSAQKNPTAFYLCASSIGQGGYEQYFGPGTRLTVT.

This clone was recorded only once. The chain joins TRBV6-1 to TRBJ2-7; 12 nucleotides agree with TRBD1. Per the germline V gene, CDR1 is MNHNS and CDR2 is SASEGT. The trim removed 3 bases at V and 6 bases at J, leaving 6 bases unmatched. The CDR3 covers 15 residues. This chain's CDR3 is CASSDAGTGGGEQYF. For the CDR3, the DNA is TGTGCCAGCAGTGACGCCGGGACAGGGGGCGGCGAGCAGTACTTC.

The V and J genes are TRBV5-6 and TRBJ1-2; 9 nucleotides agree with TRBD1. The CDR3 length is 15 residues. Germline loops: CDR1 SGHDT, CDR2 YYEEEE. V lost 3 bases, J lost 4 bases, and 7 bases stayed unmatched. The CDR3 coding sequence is TGTGCCAGCAGCTCCCGGGACAGGGAGTTCTATGGCTACACCTTC. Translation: CASSSRDREFYGYTF.

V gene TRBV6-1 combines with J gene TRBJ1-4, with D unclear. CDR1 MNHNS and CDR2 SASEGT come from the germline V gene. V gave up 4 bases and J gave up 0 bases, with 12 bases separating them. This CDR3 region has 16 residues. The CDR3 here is CASSGRHTSTNEKLFF. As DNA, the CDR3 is TGTGCCAGCAGTGGTCGACACACTTCAACTAATGAAAAACTGTTTTTT.

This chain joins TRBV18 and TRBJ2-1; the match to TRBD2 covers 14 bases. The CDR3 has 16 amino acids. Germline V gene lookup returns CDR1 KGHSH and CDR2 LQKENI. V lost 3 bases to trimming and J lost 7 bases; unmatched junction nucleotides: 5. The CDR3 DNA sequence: TGTGCCAGCTCACCCGGGACTAGCGGGGGTAGGAATGAGCAGTTCTTC. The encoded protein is CASSPGTSGGRNEQFF.

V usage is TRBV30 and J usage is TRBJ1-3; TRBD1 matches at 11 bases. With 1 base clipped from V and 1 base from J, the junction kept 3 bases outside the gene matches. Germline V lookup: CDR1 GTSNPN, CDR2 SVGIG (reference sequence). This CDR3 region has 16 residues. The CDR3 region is CAWSEGQGASGNTIYF. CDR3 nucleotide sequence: TGTGCCTGGAGTGAAGGACAGGGGGCTTCTGGAAACACCATATATTTT.

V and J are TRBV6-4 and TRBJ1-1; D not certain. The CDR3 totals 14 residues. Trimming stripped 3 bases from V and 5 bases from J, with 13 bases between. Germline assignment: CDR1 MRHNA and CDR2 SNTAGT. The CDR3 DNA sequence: TGTGCCAGCAGTGAACATCCGGGGATGACTGAAGCTTTCTTT. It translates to CASSEHPGMTEAFF.

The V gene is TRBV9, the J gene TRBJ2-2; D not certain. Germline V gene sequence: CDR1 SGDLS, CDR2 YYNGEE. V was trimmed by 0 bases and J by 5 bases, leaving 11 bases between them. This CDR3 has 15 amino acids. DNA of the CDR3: TGTGCCAGCAGCGTAGAAGCTATAATGACCGGGGAGCTGTTTTTT. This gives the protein CASSVEAIMTGELFF.

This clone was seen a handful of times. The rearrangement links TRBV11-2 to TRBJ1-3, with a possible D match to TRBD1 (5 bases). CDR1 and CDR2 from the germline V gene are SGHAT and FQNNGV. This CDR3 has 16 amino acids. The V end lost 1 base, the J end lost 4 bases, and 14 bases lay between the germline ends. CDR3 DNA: TGTGCCAGCAGCTTAGTTCTTCTGGGGCAAGGAAACACCATATATTTT. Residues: CASSLVLLGQGNTIYF.

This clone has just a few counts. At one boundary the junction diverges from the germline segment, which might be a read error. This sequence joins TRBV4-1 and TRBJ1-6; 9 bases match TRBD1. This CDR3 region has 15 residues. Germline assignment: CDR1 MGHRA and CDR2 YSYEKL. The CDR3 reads CASTQRGQGDSPLHF. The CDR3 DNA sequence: TGCGCCAGCACCCAACGGGGACAGGGCGATTCACCCCTCCACTTT.

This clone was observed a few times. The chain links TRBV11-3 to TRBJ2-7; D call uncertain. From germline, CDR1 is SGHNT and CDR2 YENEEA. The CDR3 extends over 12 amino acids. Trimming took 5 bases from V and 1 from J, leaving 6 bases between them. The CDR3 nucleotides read TGTGCCAGCAGCGGAGAGTCCTACGAGCAGTACTTC. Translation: CASSGESYEQYF.

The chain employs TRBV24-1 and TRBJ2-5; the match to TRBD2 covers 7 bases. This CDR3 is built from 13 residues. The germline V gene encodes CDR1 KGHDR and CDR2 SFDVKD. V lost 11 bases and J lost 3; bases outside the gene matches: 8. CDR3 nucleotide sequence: TGTGCCATCGGGGAGGGTTCTGAAGAGACCCAGTACTTC. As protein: CAIGEGSEETQYF.

The CDR3 is CASSLGQVLYSNQPQHF. The CDR3 DNA reads TGTGCCAGCAGCTTGGGACAGGTCCTCTATAGCAATCAGCCCCAGCATTTT. The chain joins TRBV5-5 to TRBJ1-5; D might be TRBD1 (6 bases). Germline V CDR1 and CDR2: SGHKS, YYEKEE (reference sequence). V was trimmed by 0 bases and J by 0 bases, leaving 13 bases between them. The CDR3 is made up of 17 amino acids.

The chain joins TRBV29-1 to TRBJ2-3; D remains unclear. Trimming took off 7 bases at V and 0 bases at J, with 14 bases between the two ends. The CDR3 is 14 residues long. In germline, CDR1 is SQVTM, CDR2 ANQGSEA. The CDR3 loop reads CSASGVSSTDTQYF. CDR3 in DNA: TGCAGCGCTTCGGGTGTATCTAGCACAGATACGCAGTATTTT.

CDR3 nucleotide sequence: TGCGCCAGCAGCCAAGACCAGGGGATGTGGAATCAGCCCCAGCATTTT. Encoded protein: CASSQDQGMWNQPQHF. The V and J genes are TRBV4-1 and TRBJ1-5; D possibly corresponds to TRBD1 (6 bases). V was pared by 0 bases and J by 4 bases, with 13 bases between. The CDR3 runs 16 residues. CDR1 and CDR2 (germline): MGHRA, YSYEKL.